These T cell receptor beta chains were read from a single sample in a study of Tregs in tolerant kidney transplant recipients. Using immunoSEQ multiplex PCR, the repertoire was profiled, and TCRdb retains in-frame clones only, with some absent. The table lists fewer than 150,000 clones, roughly 92% of them singletons, with around 0.58% in the top ten. The sequenced material came from CD4+ T cells from blood. These receptors originate from a human donor in good health. CDR3s include the opening cysteine and the closing phenylalanine or tryptophan. D genes are given only for firm matches. Size tells how often a clone was seen (once, few, many) or the class of an expanded clone, and some rows leave it out.

D	V	J	size	CDR3	DNA
NA	TRBV7-6	TRBJ2-7	NA	CASSSQGGYEQYF	TGTGCCAGCAGCTCTCAGGGCGGCTACGAGCAGTACTTC
NA	TRBV25-1	TRBJ2-1	NA	CASSERGPSYNEQFF	TGTGCCAGCAGTGAGCGGGGGCCGTCCTACAATGAGCAGTTCTTC
TRBD1	TRBV11-3	TRBJ2-3	NA	CASSHRGADTQYF	TGTGCCAGCAGCCACAGGGGTGCAGATACGCAGTATTTT
NA	TRBV5-6	TRBJ1-5	NA	CASSLGVSNQPQHF	TGTGCCAGCAGCTTGGGGGTTAGCAATCAGCCCCAGCATTTT
NA	TRBV19	TRBJ1-5	NA	CASSRIGAGEQPQHF	TGTGCCAGTAGTCGAATCGGGGCAGGGGAACAGCCCCAGCATTTT
NA	TRBV18	TRBJ2-1	NA	CASSSKGGLYNEQFF	TGTGCCAGCTCATCCAAAGGGGGGCTATACAATGAGCAGTTCTTC
TRBD1	TRBV11-2	TRBJ2-5	NA	CASSSPRQGTQYF	TGTGCCAGCAGCTCGCCTAGACAGGGGACCCAGTACTTC
TRBD1	TRBV6-5	TRBJ2-7	NA	CASSYLRGHEQYF	TGTGCCAGCAGTTACCTCAGGGGGCACGAGCAGTACTTC
TRBD1	TRBV5-5	TRBJ1-2	NA	CASSSGQPWDGYTF	TGTGCCAGCAGCTCGGGACAGCCTTGGGATGGCTACACCTTC
NA	TRBV25-1	TRBJ2-5	once	CASSEAGAPETQYF	TGTGCCAGCAGTGAAGCAGGGGCCCCAGAGACCCAGTACTTC
NA	TRBV5-4	TRBJ2-7	NA	CASSWGGQVTYEQYF	TGTGCCAGCAGCTGGGGGGGACAGGTGACCTACGAGCAGTACTTC
TRBD1	TRBV4-1	TRBJ1-4	once	CASSHGQGLSNEKLFF	TGCGCCAGCAGCCACGGACAGGGGTTGAGTAATGAAAAACTGTTTTTT
NA	TRBV5-4	TRBJ1-2	NA	CASSYRDGYTF	TGTGCCAGCAGTTACAGGGATGGCTACACCTTC
TRBD2	TRBV30	TRBJ2-5	NA	CAWSGGGGWETQYF	TGTGCCTGGAGCGGCGGGGGGGGCTGGGAGACCCAGTACTTC
TRBD1	TRBV5-1	TRBJ1-3	NA	CASSLVGGEGNTIYF	TGCGCCAGCAGCTTGGTAGGGGGCGAAGGAAACACCATATATTTT
TRBD2	TRBV5-1	TRBJ2-3	NA	CASSLTSGRVPDTQYF	TGCGCCAGCAGCTTGACTAGCGGGAGAGTTCCGGATACGCAGTATTTT
NA	TRBV27	TRBJ2-3	once	CASNGAGGGDQYTQYF	TGTGCCAGCAACGGGGCTGGAGGGGGGGACCAGTATACGCAGTATTTT
NA	TRBV11-2	TRBJ2-3	NA	CASSLENGGLGTDTQYF	TGTGCCAGCAGCTTAGAGAACGGCGGGTTAGGCACAGATACGCAGTATTTT
NA	TRBV16	TRBJ2-7	medium-sized	CASSHRNRAYEQYF	TGTGCCAGCAGCCATCGGAACAGGGCCTACGAGCAGTACTTC
NA	TRBV7-8	TRBJ2-1	once	CASSLARMRPTYNEQFF	TGTGCCAGCAGCTTAGCTCGTATGCGGCCCACCTACAATGAGCAGTTCTTC
TRBD1	TRBV4-2	TRBJ2-2	NA	CASSQSSGTGGRGELFF	TGTGCCAGCAGCCAATCCTCCGGGACAGGGGGCAGGGGGGAGCTGTTTTTT
TRBD2	TRBV2	TRBJ2-2	NA	CASYGLAGGPAGELFF	TGTGCCAGCTATGGACTAGCGGGAGGGCCCGCCGGGGAGCTGTTTTTT
TRBD2	TRBV7-8	TRBJ2-5	NA	CASSPGGRSSGRTAYQETQYF	TGTGCCAGCAGCCCCGGGGGGAGGTCTAGCGGGAGGACCGCGTACCAAGAGACCCAGTACTTC
TRBD1	TRBV5-1	TRBJ2-1	NA	CASSFRTGVGNEQFF	TGCGCCAGCAGCTTTCGGACAGGGGTGGGCAATGAGCAGTTCTTC
NA	TRBV7-9	TRBJ2-1	few	CASSFGRDTYNEQFF	TGTGCCAGCAGCTTTGGGCGGGACACGTACAATGAGCAGTTCTTC
TRBD2	TRBV6-5	TRBJ2-7	NA	CASSRGGEQYF	TGTGCCAGCAGTCGGGGGGGCGAGCAGTACTTC
TRBD1	TRBV27	TRBJ2-7	NA	CASSWSGTGAYEQYF	TGTGCCAGCAGTTGGTCCGGGACAGGGGCCTACGAGCAGTACTTC
NA	TRBV6-6	TRBJ1-6	NA	CASSPGPAHSPLHF	TGTGCCAGCAGTCCGGGACCGGCCCACTCACCCCTCCACTTT
NA	TRBV7-7	TRBJ2-5	NA	CASNHGGTGETQYF	TGTGCTAGCAACCACGGGGGAACAGGGGAGACCCAGTACTTC
TRBD2	TRBV2	TRBJ2-2	NA	CASKRAGNTGELFF	TGTGCCAGCAAAAGAGCGGGAAACACCGGGGAGCTGTTTTTT
TRBD1	TRBV19	TRBJ2-5	NA	CASSIETGGLKTQYF	TGTGCCAGTAGTATAGAGACAGGGGGTCTGAAGACCCAGTACTTC
TRBD2	TRBV5-1	TRBJ2-7	NA	CASSLVDGGAEQYF	TGCGCCAGCAGCTTGGTGGACGGGGGGGCGGAGCAGTACTTC
NA	TRBV18	TRBJ1-5	NA	CASSPSQQGLGQPQHF	TGTGCCAGCTCACCAAGTCAACAGGGCTTGGGACAGCCCCAGCATTTT
NA	TRBV11-2	TRBJ1-1	NA	CASSLGLQANTEAFF	TGTGCCAGCAGCTTGGGCTTACAGGCGAACACTGAAGCTTTCTTT
NA	TRBV4-2	TRBJ2-5	NA	CASSQPGQGRETQYF	TGTGCCAGCAGCCAACCGGGGCAGGGGAGGGAGACCCAGTACTTC
TRBD1	TRBV4-1	TRBJ1-1	NA	CASSPRQGVIEAFF	TGCGCCAGCAGCCCTAGACAGGGGGTCATTGAAGCTTTCTTT
NA	TRBV19	TRBJ1-1	once	CASSIRTVMNTEAFF	TGTGCCAGTAGTATACGGACGGTGATGAACACTGAAGCTTTCTTT